This T cell receptor (beta chain) was sequenced for a study of technical replicates of blood from several donors. V dropped 0 bases and J dropped 1 base, with 8 bases sitting between them. The CDR3 contains 15 residues. Germline V CDR1 and CDR2: LGHNA, YSLEER. The table came from immunoSEQ multiplex PCR; TCRdb's copy has only in-frame clones and leaves some out. The table lists roughly 72,000 clones, around 96% of them singletons. This clone was detected once. The TCR was taken from a human donor in good health. This chain links TRBV4-3 with TRBJ2-3, with D hard to call. The sample consisted of T cells isolated from PBMCs. This CDR3 reads CASSQDWQGTDTQYF. In DNA, the CDR3 is TGCGCCAGCAGCCAAGATTGGCAGGGCACAGATACGCAGTATTTT.